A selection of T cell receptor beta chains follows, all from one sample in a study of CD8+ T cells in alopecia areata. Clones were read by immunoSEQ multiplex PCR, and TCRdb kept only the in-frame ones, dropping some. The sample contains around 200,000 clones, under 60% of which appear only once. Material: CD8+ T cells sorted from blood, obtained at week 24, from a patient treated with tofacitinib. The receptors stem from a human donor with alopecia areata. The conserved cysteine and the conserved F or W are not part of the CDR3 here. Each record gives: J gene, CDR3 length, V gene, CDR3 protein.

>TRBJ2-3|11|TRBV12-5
ASRTGVADTQY
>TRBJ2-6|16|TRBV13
ASSLRGTGLLWANVLT
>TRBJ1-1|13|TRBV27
ASSFRSYRNTEAF
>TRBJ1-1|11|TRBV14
ASSQELRTEAF
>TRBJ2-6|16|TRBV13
ASSLSTEFNSGANVLT
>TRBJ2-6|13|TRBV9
ASSPPVAGANVLT
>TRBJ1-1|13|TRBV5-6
ASSYPWGQNTEAF
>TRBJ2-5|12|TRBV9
ATGTGGSVETQY
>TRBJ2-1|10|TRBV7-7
ASSLTGDEQF
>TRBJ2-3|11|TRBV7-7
ASSHLITDTQY
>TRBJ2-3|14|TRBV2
ASSEAGTGSTDTQY
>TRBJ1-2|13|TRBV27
ASSRIDREPYGYT
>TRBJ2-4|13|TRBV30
AWNQGAGAKNIQY
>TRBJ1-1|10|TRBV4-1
ASSHTNTEAF
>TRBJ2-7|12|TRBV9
ASSVGSLSYEQY
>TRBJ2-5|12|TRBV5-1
ASSFRRVGETQY
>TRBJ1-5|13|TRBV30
AWSGGQGSNQPQH
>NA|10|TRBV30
AWSDLSYEQY
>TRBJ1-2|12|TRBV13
ASSRGRDRASTA
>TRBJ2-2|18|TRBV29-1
SVIGLAGDPTLENTGELF
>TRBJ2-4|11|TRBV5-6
ASSEGTGNIQY
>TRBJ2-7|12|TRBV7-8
ASSLSTGWYEQY
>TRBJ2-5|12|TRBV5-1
ASSLRRGRETQY
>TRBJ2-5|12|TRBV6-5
ASSYSGGQETQY
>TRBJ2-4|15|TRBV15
ATSTRTETLAKNIQY
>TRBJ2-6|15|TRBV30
AWTMDRSRSGANVLT
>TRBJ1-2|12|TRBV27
ASKPTGRNYGYT
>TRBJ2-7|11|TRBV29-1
SGRAGAGGEQY
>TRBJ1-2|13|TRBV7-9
ASSPFMETNYGYT
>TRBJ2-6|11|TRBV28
ASNRSGANVLT
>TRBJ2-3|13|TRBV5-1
ASSLVGRTGDTQY
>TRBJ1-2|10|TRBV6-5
AILEGADGYT
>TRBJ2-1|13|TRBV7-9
ASSLAGQGGNEQF
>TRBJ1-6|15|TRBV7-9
ASSSHELTGIGSPLH
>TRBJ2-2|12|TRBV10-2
ASSESWSPGELF
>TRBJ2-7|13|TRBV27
ASSLMGDRGYEQY
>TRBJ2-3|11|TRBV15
ATRRGGPDTQY
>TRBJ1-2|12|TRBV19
ASRRGRPYYGYT
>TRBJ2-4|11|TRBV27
ASSLYTGHIQY
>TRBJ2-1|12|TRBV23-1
ASTSGGHVNEQF
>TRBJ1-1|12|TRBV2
ASSEGQGVPEAF
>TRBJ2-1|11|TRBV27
ASSDYRHNEQF
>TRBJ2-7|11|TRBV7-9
ASSQRQLGEQY
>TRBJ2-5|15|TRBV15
ATSRDFYRDNEETQY
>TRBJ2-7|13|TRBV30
AWSVGVGTGEEQY
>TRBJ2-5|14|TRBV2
ASSHRLAGGQETQY
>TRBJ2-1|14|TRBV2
ASTPGDRGPYNEQF
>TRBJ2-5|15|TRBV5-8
ASRTGTSGGYQETQY
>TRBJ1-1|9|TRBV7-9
ASSLGREAF
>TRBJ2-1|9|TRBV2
ASLSGGQQF
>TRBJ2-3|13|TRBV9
ASSARTVRTDTQY
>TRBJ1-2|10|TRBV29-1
SVASGPGGYT
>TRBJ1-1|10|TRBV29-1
SGVRENTEAF
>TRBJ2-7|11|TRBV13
ASSLGRGIEQY
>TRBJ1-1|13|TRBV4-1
ASSQDRSPGKWAF
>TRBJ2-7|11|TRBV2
ASSGWSSYEQY